Here is one T cell receptor beta chain with its context. Antigen unknown. The sample comes from a study of shared clonotypes between healthy human individuals. Study-wide results and caveats: The study found lower generation probabilities in non-shared clonotypes than in those shared by all four donors. Approximately 5.3% was the fraction of naive CD4 clonotypes found shared across a few donors.

The DNA input per sorted-subset replicate PCR was roughly 0.2 ug, corresponding to some 30,000 T cell genomes. Here immunoSEQ multiplex PCR was the method, and the copy in TCRdb shows in-frame clones only, minus some. The sample contains over a million clones, about 84% of which appear only once. The germline V gene has CDR1 KGHSH and CDR2 LQKENI. CDR3 length: 15 residues. V was pared by 6 bases and J by 0 bases, with 6 bases of the junction left unmatched. The sequenced sample consisted of memory CD4+ T cells from PBMCs. Indicated subset: CD45RA-negative fraction. The TCR sequence derives from a man between 18 and 29 years old in good health. Some clones in this sample may be carry-over from other donors' samples. The chain carries TRBV18 and TRBJ1-1; 8 bases align to TRBD1. The CDR3 sequence: CASSGGTGLNTEAFF. In nucleotides, the CDR3 is TGTGCCAGCTCCGGAGGGACAGGTTTGAACACTGAAGCTTTCTTT.